This TCR beta chain was recorded in a study of radiotherapy plus CTLA-4 blockade in lung cancer. Overall study: Disease control reached 30% to 35%, with objective responses in roughly 19%. Study-wide points: Interferon-beta, together with early blood T cell clone dynamics, reportedly best predicted response. Expansion of tumor-derived TCR clones was observed in blood after radiotherapy plus ipilimumab.

Using immunoSEQ multiplex PCR, the repertoire was profiled, and TCRdb retains in-frame clones only, with some absent. In the table there are 53,000 or so clones, roughly 90% of which are singletons. CDR1 is MNHEY and CDR2 is SMNVEV in the germline V gene (reference sequence). Losses at the gene ends were 0 bases for V and 1 base for J; bases not matched to a gene: 0. The CDR3 length is 15 residues. As regards this clone: Antigen specificity is unknown.

This TCR was recovered from a human donor with non-small cell lung cancer that progressed on radiotherapy plus ipilimumab. Some clones in this sample may be carry-over from other donors' samples. Source: peripheral blood, taken from a patient treated with radiotherapy plus ipilimumab. The chain employs TRBV27 and TRBJ1-1, with TRBD1 identical over 9 bases. The CDR3 DNA follows: TGTGCCAGCAGTTTATCGACAGGGGGGAACACTGAAGCTTTCTTT. Its translation is CASSLSTGGNTEAFF.